The 12 T cell receptor beta chains reported below all come from one sample, sequenced in a study of T cells in Graves' hyperthyroidism and ophthalmopathy. Researchers amplified the TCR beta CDR3 regions from RNA transcripts. Primed by the HTBI set, a first-round RT-PCR was run on the TCR CDR3. TCRdb recomputed calls from the multiplex PCR reads with MiXCR, one row per CDR3 protein. The data show 450,000 to 650,000 distinct CDR3 sequences, with 17% seen just once and approximately 16% held by the top ten. The sequenced material came from blood. The receptors here all came from a woman aged 18-29 years with Graves' ophthalmopathy.

This chain uses TRBV29-1 with TRBJ1-1, with a possible D match to TRBD1 (5 bases). Germline V lookup: CDR1 SQVTM, CDR2 ANQGSEA. The V end was cut by 2 bases, the J end by 7 bases, with 14 bases between. This CDR3 is 13 amino acids long. The CDR3 reads CSVEWDWDDEAFF. In DNA, the CDR3 is TGCAGCGTTGAATGGGACTGGGACGATGAAGCTTTCTTT.

This clonotype was counted ten times or more. This rearrangement joins TRBV7-2 to TRBJ2-3; 8 bases map to TRBD1. Germline-derived CDR1 and CDR2 are SGHTA and FQGNSA. This CDR3 has 14 residues. Trimming cost V 5 bases and J 1 base; bases outside gene matches: 2. The CDR3 bases are TGTGCCAGCAGCCGGGACAGGCGCACAGATACGCAGTATTTT. This gives the protein CASSRDRRTDTQYF. Full variable domain (outside the CDR3, taken from reference TRBV7-2 and TRBJ2-3): GAGVSQSPSNKVTEKGKDVELRCDPISGHTALYWYRQSLGQGLEFLIYFQGNSAPDKSGLPSDRFSAERTGGSVSTLTIQRTQQEDSAVYLCASSRDRRTDTQYFGPGTRLTVL.

The sample holds many counts of this clonotype. The chain has TRBV20-1 and TRBJ2-5, with TRBD2 matching over 11 bases. The CDR3 contains 16 residues. The germline V gene encodes CDR1 DFQATT and CDR2 SNEGSKA (reference sequence). V lost 0 bases to trimming and J lost 3 bases; unmatched junction nucleotides: 6. The CDR3 DNA reads TGCAGTGCTAGAGATCCGGCTAGCGGGAGGAAAGAGACCCAGTACTTC. Translating it yields CSARDPASGRKETQYF.

CDR3 coding DNA: TGTGCCACTCAACTAGCGGGAGGGCCGGGTGAGCAGTTCTTC. Amino acids: CATQLAGGPGEQFF. This chain links TRBV28 with TRBJ2-1, with 13 bases matching TRBD2. The J segment lost 9 bases and the V segment lost 10 bases, leaving 9 bases of the junction unmatched. There are 14 residues in the CDR3. Germline V gene data show CDR1 as MDHEN and CDR2 as SYDVKM.

This clonotype was seen at least ten times. V gene TRBV6-1 combines with J gene TRBJ2-5, with unresolved D. With 4 bases removed from V and 5 bases from J, the gap between germline ends came to 20 bases. The CDR3 totals 16 residues. Per the germline V gene, CDR1 is MNHNS and CDR2 is SASEGT. This CDR3 reads CASSAVGSAGQETQYF. CDR3 sequence (DNA): TGTGCCAGCAGTGCAGTAGGGTCCGCCGGGCAGGAGACCCAGTACTTC.

This clonotype was picked up many times. The gene calls are TRBV6-2 or TRBV6-3 and TRBJ1-1, with D possibly being TRBD1 (6 bases). Germline V lookup: CDR1 MNHEY, CDR2 SVGEGT. V lost 2 bases and J 4 bases, leaving 17 bases between the germline ends. The CDR3 totals 16 residues. Here the CDR3 DNA reads TGTGCCAGCAGTTACCCTCTGGACAGAGGGGGCACTGAAGCTTTCTTT. Translating gives CASSYPLDRGGTEAFF.

In this sample, this clonotype turned up many times. The chain links TRBV2 to TRBJ2-7; 10 bases are a match to TRBD1. CDR1 is SNHLY, CDR2 FYNNEI, per germline. The CDR3 consists of 13 residues. J gave up 5 bases and V 10 bases, and 8 bases lay outside the gene matches. For the CDR3, the DNA is TGTGCCACCCGGGACAGGGGTATCAACGAGCAGTACTTC. Translating it yields CATRDRGINEQYF. Supplemented by reference TRBV2 and TRBJ2-7, the full variable domain reads EPEVTQTPSHQVTQMGQEVILRCVPISNHLYFYWYRQILGQKVEFLVSFYNNEISEKSEIFDDQFSVERPDGSNFTLKIRSTKLEDSAMYFCATRDRGINEQYFGPGTRLTVT.

This clonotype was found many times. The rearrangement uses TRBV27 and TRBJ2-7; possible D gene TRBD1, 5 bases. Germline values: CDR1 MNHEY, CDR2 SMNVEV (reference sequence). This CDR3 is 16 amino acids long. V lost 4 bases and J lost 3, with 19 bases in between. CDR3 sequence (DNA): TGTGCCAGCAGTTCAGGGAAAGGCATCTTGAGCTACGAGCAGTACTTC. This sequence encodes CASSSGKGILSYEQYF.

The chain recombines TRBV7-3 with TRBJ2-2, with 10 bases fitting TRBD2. Looked up from germline, CDR1 is SGHTA and CDR2 is FQGTGA. V dropped 5 bases and J dropped 6; count of bases not matched to a gene: 3. CDR3 size: 14 residues. The CDR3 is CASSRAGGAGELFF. For the CDR3, the DNA is TGTGCCAGCAGCCGAGCGGGGGGGGCCGGGGAGCTGTTTTTT.

This clonotype was detected many times. V usage is TRBV7-9 and J usage is TRBJ2-1; unclear D gene. Germline values: CDR1 SEHNR, CDR2 FQNEAQ (reference sequence). The CDR3 contains 12 residues. V dropped 3 bases and J dropped 8 bases, with 8 bases sitting between them. CDR3 sequence (DNA): TGTGCCAGCAGCTTCCAGATGGATGAGCAGTTCTTC. This codes for CASSFQMDEQFF.

This rearrangement joins TRBV10-3 to TRBJ2-5; the D gene is possibly TRBD1 (7 bases). Germline V gives CDR1 ENHRY, CDR2 SYGVKD. Trimming removed 5 bases at V and 1 base at J, with 14 bases between. The CDR3 has 15 residues. Here the CDR3 DNA reads TGTGCCATCAGTAGGGGGCTAGCGATCCAAGAGACCCAGTACTTC. Translating gives CAISRGLAIQETQYF.

This clonotype was observed a single time. This could be a read error, since a much larger clone is one nucleotide away. This likely comes from a read error, as the CDR3 has no conserved phenylalanine or tryptophan at its end. The chain recombines TRBV20-1 with TRBJ2-1; 7 nucleotides align to TRBD2. Germline-derived CDR1 and CDR2 are DFQATT and SNEGSKA (reference sequence). The CDR3 runs to 15 residues. Germline trimming cut 6 bases from V and 3 bases from J; bases unmatched to any gene: 11. CDR3 sequence reads: CSARHPSGYYNEQFL. The CDR3 DNA reads TGCAGTGCCCGCCATCCTAGCGGATACTACAATGAGCAGTTCCTC.